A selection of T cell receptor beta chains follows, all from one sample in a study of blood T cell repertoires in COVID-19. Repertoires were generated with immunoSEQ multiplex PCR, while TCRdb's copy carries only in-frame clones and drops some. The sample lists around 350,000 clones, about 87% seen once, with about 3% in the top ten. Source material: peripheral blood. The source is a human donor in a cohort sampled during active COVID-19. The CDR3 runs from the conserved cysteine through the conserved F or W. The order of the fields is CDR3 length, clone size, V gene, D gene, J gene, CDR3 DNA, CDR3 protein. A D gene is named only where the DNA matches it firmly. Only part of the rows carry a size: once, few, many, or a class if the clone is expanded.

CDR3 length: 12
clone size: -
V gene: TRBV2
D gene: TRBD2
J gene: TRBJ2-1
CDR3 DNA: TGTGCCAGCAGTGACGGGGGGAATGAGCAGTTCTTC
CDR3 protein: CASSDGGNEQFF

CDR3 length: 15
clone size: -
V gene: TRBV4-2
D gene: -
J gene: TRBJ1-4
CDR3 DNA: TGTGCCAGCAGCCAAGTGCAGGGATTAAATGAAAAACTGTTTTTT
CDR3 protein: CASSQVQGLNEKLFF

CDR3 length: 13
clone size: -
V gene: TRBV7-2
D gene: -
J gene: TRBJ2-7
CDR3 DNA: TGTGCCAGCAGCTTCGCTAGCGTGGACGAGCAGTACTTC
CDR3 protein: CASSFASVDEQYF

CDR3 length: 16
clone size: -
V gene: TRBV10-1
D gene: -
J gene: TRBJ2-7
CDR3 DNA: TGCGCCAGCAGTGAATCGTGTACAGGGAGCTCCTACGAGCAGTACTTC
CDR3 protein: CASSESCTGSSYEQYF

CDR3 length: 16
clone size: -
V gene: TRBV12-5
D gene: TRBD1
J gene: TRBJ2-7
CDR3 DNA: TGTGCTAGTGGTTTGGTACTGGACAGGCGACCCTACGAGCAGTACTTC
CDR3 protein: CASGLVLDRRPYEQYF

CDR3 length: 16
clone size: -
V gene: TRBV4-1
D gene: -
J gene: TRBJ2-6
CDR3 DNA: TGCGCCAGCAGCCAAGATACGCAGGCTGGGGCCAACGTCCTGACTTTC
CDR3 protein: CASSQDTQAGANVLTF

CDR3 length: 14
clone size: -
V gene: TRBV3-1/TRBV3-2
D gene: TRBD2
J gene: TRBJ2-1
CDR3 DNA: TGTGCCAGCAGCGTTAGCGGGGGCTTTAATGAGCAGTTCTTC
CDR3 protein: CASSVSGGFNEQFF

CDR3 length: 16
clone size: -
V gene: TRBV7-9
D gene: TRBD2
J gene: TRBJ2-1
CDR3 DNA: TGTGCCAGCAGCTTAGGTTTGAGCGGGAGTCGTGATGAGCAGTTCTTC
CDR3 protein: CASSLGLSGSRDEQFF

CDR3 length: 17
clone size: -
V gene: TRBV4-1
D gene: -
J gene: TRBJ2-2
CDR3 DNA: TGCGCCAGCAGCCGCGTCGCGCGGGACTTTAACACCGGGGAGCTGTTTTTT
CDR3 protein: CASSRVARDFNTGELFF

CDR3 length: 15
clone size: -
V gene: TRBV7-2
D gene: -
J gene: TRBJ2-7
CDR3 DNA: TGTGCCAGCAGCGCAGAACAGGGTATGGTCTACGAGCAGTACTTC
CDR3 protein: CASSAEQGMVYEQYF

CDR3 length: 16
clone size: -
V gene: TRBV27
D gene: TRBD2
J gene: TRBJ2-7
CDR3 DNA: TGTGCCAGCGGGCTCCATAGCGGGAGGGGCGCCTACGAGCAGTACTTC
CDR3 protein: CASGLHSGRGAYEQYF

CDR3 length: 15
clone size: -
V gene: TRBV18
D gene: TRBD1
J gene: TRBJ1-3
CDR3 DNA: TGTGCCAGCTCACAAGGACAGGGCTCTGGAAACACCATATATTTT
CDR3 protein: CASSQGQGSGNTIYF

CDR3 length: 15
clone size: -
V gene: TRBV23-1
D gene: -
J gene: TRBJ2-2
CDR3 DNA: TGCGCCAGCAGTCAATCCCCCTCCAACACCGGGGAGCTGTTTTTT
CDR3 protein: CASSQSPSNTGELFF

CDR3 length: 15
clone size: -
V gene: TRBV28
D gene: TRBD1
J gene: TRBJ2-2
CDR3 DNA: TGTGCCAGCAGTTTGTTAATTAGGGACAGGGCTGGTCTGTTTTTT
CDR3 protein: CASSLLIRDRAGLFF

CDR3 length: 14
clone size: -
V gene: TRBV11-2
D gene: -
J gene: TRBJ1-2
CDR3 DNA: TGTGCCAGCAGCCAGAATAGTCGGGGCTATGGCTACACCTTC
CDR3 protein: CASSQNSRGYGYTF

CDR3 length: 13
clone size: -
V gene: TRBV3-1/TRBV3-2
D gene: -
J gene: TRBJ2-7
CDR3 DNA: TGTGCCAGCAGCCAAGAATACTTAGAAGAGCAGTACTTC
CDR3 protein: CASSQEYLEEQYF

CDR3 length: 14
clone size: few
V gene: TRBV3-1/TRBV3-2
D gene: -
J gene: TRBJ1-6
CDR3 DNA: TGTGCCAGCAGCCAAGCAGGGAAGAATTCACCCCTCCACTTT
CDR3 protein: CASSQAGKNSPLHF

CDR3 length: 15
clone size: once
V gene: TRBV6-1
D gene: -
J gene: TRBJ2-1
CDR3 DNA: TGTGCCAGCAGTGAAGCTGGACTACCATACAATGAGCAGTTCTTC
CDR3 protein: CASSEAGLPYNEQFF

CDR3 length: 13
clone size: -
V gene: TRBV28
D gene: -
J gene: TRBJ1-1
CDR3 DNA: TGTGCCAGCAGTTCCCCAATTTTCACTGAAGCTTTCTTT
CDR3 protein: CASSSPIFTEAFF

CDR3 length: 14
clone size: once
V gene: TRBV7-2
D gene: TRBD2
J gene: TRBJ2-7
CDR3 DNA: TGTGCCAGCAGCCCTAGCGGGAGTATCGTCGAGCAGTACTTC
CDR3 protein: CASSPSGSIVEQYF

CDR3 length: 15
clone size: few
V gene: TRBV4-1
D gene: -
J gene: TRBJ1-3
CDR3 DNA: TGCGCCAGCAGCCAATCCGGCGGCTCTGGAAACACCATATATTTT
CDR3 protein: CASSQSGGSGNTIYF

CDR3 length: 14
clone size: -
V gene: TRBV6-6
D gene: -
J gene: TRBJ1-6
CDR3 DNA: TGTGCCAGCAGAGACAGCCTCCTCAATTCACCCCTCCACTTT
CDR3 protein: CASRDSLLNSPLHF

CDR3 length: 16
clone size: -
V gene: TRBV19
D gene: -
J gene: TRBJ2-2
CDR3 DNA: TGTGCCAGTAGCTACCCTAATCTAGGGGGCACCGGGGAGCTGTTTTTT
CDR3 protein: CASSYPNLGGTGELFF

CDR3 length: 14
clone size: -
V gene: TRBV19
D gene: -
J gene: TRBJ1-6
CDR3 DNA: TGTGCCAGTAACGACAGGAGCGCGAATTCACCCCTCCACTTT
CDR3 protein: CASNDRSANSPLHF

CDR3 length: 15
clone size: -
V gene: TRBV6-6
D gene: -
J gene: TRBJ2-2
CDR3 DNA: TGTGCCAGCGGAGGGGCGGTCCTTAACACCGGGGAGCTGTTTTTT
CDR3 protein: CASGGAVLNTGELFF

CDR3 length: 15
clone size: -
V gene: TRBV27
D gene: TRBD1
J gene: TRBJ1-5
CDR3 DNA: TGTGCCAGCAGTCCTGGGACAGGGGGCAATCAGCCCCAGCATTTT
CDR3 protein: CASSPGTGGNQPQHF

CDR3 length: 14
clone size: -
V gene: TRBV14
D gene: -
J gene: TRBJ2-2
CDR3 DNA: TGTGCCAGCAGCCAACATCAGGGCTTCGGGGAGCTGTTTTTT
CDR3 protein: CASSQHQGFGELFF

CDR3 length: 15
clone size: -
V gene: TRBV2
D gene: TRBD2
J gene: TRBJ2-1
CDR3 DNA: TGTGCCAGCAGCCGACGGGGGGGCCTTTCTGACGAGCAGTTCTTC
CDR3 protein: CASSRRGGLSDEQFF

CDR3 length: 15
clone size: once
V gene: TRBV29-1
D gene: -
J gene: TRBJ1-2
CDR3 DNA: TGCAGCGTTGAATTGCGTCCAGGGGCGACCTATGGCTACACCTTC
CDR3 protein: CSVELRPGATYGYTF

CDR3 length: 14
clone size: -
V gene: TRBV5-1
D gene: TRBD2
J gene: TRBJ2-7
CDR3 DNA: TGCGCCAGCAGCCTAATGACTAGCGCCTACGAGCAGTACTTC
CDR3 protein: CASSLMTSAYEQYF

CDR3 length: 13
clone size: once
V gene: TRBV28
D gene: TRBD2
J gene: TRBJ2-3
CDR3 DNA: TGTGCCAGCAAGGGGACTAGCGGAGATACGCAGTATTTT
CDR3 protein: CASKGTSGDTQYF

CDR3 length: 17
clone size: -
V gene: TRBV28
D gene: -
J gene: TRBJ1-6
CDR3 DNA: TGTGCCAGCAGTCTTGGACAGCTCTGGCTCATTAATTCACCCCTCCACTTT
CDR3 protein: CASSLGQLWLINSPLHF

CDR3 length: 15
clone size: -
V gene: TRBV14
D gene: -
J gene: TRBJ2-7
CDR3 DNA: TGTGCCAGCAGCCACCCGCCGCGGGCAGAACTCGAGCAGTACTTC
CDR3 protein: CASSHPPRAELEQYF

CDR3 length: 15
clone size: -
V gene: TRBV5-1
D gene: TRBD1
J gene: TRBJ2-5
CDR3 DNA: TGCGCCAGCAGCCGATCCGGGACAGGAGAAGAGACCCAGTACTTC
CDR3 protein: CASSRSGTGEETQYF

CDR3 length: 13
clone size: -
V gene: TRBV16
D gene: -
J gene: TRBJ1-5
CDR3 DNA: TGTGCCAGCAGCGGACATGGCAATCAGCCCCAGCATTTT
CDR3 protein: CASSGHGNQPQHF

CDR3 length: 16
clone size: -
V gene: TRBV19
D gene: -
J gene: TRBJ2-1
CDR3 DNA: TGTGCCAGTAGTATAATAAGTGGGGGGGGCAACAATGAGCAGTTCTTC
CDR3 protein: CASSIISGGGNNEQFF

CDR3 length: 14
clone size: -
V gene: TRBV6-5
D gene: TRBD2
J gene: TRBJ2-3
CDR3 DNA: TGTGCCAGCTTGCTAGCGGGGGGTTTGGATACGCAGTATTTT
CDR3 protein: CASLLAGGLDTQYF

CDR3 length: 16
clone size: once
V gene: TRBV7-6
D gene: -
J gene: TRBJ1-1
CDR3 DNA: TGTGCCAGCAGCTTAGAGCTCGGGAAGGCGGCCACTGAAGCTTTCTTT
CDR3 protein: CASSLELGKAATEAFF

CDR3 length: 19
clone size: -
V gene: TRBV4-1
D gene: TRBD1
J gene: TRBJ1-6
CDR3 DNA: TGCGCCAGCAGCCAAATATCTTGGGACAGGGGGAACTATAATTCACCCCTCCACTTT
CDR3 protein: CASSQISWDRGNYNSPLHF

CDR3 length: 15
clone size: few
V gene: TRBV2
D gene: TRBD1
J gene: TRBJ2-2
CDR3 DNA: TGTGCCAGCAGAGGCCGACAGGGGGCCACCGGGGAGCTGTTTTTT
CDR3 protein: CASRGRQGATGELFF